Sequencing of this TCR beta chain was carried out in a study of tumor-infiltrating lymphocytes in primary liver carcinoma (dated by TCRdb to about 2017). As for the study more broadly: Of the five patients (three men and two women, aged 30 to 69 years), four had hepatocellular carcinoma and one had combined HCC and intrahepatic cholangiocarcinoma. The five patients had tumors of stage T1-T3 N0M0, with maximum diameters ranging from 4.2 to 10 cm. Each sample produced roughly 3.5 to 7.13 million productive TCRbeta reads, and read depth showed no significant difference between tissue types. TCRbeta repertoire sequencing, expression microarrays and whole-exome sequencing were combined in the study across five regions of each liver tumor, with adjacent normal tissue and blood also included. A total of around 35 specimens from 5 patients, comprising some 25 tumor regions, 5 adjacent noncancerous liver tissues and 5 peripheral blood samples, were covered by TCRbeta repertoire sequencing. Agilent mRNA microarray profiling was performed on the roughly 25 tumor region samples to relate TCRbeta repertoire diversity to the local molecular phenotype. Repertoires from technical replicates were highly reproducible, with mean shared-clone rates around 0.87 and correlation coefficients above 0.98. Paper-wide results and their limitations: Just about 7-25% of top clones turned up in all five regions of a tumor, which suggests spatial heterogeneity among tumor-infiltrating T cells. Only the TCR beta chain was sequenced, which likely underestimates true repertoire diversity because unpaired alpha chains were not captured. Pairs of tumor regions showed greater repertoire overlap (mean roughly 35%) than tumor-adjacent pairs (roughly 17%) or tumor-blood pairs (around 15%), which is consistent with antigen-driven expansion. Comparison of CD4+ and CD8+ T cell repertoires was precluded by the use of bulk unsorted samples. With just a handful of patients in the study, the authors point out that the findings should be validated in a larger study. Compared with blood, tumors had a significantly larger share of the repertoire taken up by the top 250 clones (p = 0.039).

Concerning this clonotype itself: No cognate antigen has been identified for it. No much larger clone exists at a distance of one base, and base qualities are not known.

The CDR3 starts with the cysteine, ends with the phenylalanine, and has 17 residues. The DNA shown is the 51-base CDR3, in frame from base 1. Using a constant-region primer and ProtoScript II reverse transcriptase, TCRbeta-specific cDNA was reverse-transcribed from 400 to 550 ng total RNA. The TCRbeta libraries were prepared through three rounds of nested multiplex PCR following a slightly modified ARM-PCR procedure. The first two PCR rounds used multiplex TRBV1-TRBV30 forward primers with a Cbeta reverse primer, each for 10 cycles. Sample barcodes and Illumina adapters were added in a final 25-cycle PCR using Deep VentR polymerase. Before sequencing, amplicons of 200-500 bp were purified from gel using a QIAquick gel extraction kit. TCRbeta amplicons were sequenced on an Illumina HiSeq 2500 with 250-bp paired-end reads. In the source study's methods: To recover full CDR3 sequences, reads were quality-trimmed using Trimmomatic v0.33 and paired reads were then merged using FLASH v1.2.11. V, D and J germline segments were assigned to the rearranged TCRbeta sequences by MiGEC v1.2.1b. Clonotype statistics and Shannon-Wiener diversity indices were calculated with VDJtools v1.0.0. To cut down on sampling bias, every analysis after diversity analysis relied on just the 250 most abundant clonotypes from each sample. The raw public reads went through TCRdb reprocessing: fastp at Q25, MiXCR clone calling, in-frame beta chains kept. Rows matching on CDR3 protein sequence are summarized as one entry with the most common DNA and genes. These V and J calls are TCRdb output, not the study's own analysis. In all, the sample holds 80,000 or so distinct CDR3 sequences, and 71% of those were seen once. Approximately 15% of the sample is taken by the ten largest.

Total RNA and DNA were co-extracted without cell sorting from roughly 20-30 mg of bulk tissue using the AllPrep DNA/RNA mini kit. Between late 2015 and March 2016, a few patients in China with histopathologically diagnosed primary liver carcinoma had surgical resection. Chronic HBV infection was present in the patients, and the patients were treatment-naive at sampling. Each tumor was sampled at five spatially separated regions: the superior, inferior, left-lateral and right-lateral poles and the tumor centre. According to histology, viable tumor cells made up more than 85% of every tumor sample. Fresh tumor and adjacent tissue pieces were bisected, with one half stored in RNAlater at -80 degrees C and the other half sent for histology.

The receptor was derived from a woman aged 60-70 years with primary liver carcinoma and hepatitis B virus infection. The receptor chain draws on TRBV12-1 and TRBJ2-3. TRBV12-1 is an annotated pseudogene. The sample comprised liver tumor tissue from sampling region 4. This specimen's cell subset or site label, interpreted: tumor region T4, right-lateral pole. The CDR3: CTSSFGSSGASTDTQYF. The DNA is as follows: TGTACTAGCAGCTTTGGGTCTAGCGGTGCTAGCACAGATACGCAGTATTTT.